The 26 T cell receptor beta chains in this list originate from one sample, sequenced in a study of blood T cell repertoires in COVID-19. TCRdb keeps only in-frame clones here, not all; method: immunoSEQ multiplex PCR. Here the sample spans about 120,000 clones, roughly 79% being singletons. Sequenced input: peripheral blood. The receptor set was obtained from a human donor in a cohort sampled during active COVID-19.

V usage is TRBV9 and J usage is TRBJ2-1; D possibly corresponds to TRBD2 (5 bases). Germline loops: CDR1 SGDLS, CDR2 YYNGEE. The CDR3 is made up of 13 amino acids. Trimming stripped 2 bases from V and 7 bases from J, with 10 bases between. The CDR3 loop reads CASSVRVSNEQFF. CDR3 sequence (DNA): TGTGCCAGCAGCGTGAGGGTTTCGAATGAGCAGTTCTTC.

The chain carries TRBV3-1 (or the pseudogene TRBV3-2) and TRBJ1-1; 9 nucleotides agree with TRBD1. The CDR3 spans 13 residues. The J segment lost 11 bases and the V segment lost 5 bases, leaving 9 bases of the junction unmatched. CDR1 is LGHDT and CDR2 is YNNKEL in the germline V gene (reference sequence). The CDR3 protein is CASSKGQGRPAFF. The CDR3 DNA is TGTGCCAGCAGCAAGGGACAGGGACGTCCCGCTTTCTTT.

The genes are TRBV6-1 and TRBJ1-4; tentatively, D is TRBD1 (5 bases). Germline V gene sequence: CDR1 MNHNS, CDR2 SASEGT. Between the trimmed V and J ends, which lost 4 bases and 0 bases, there was a span of 12 bases. The CDR3 loop spans 16 amino acids. CDR3 in amino acids: CASSAWDSATNEKLFF. The DNA for the CDR3 is TGTGCCAGCAGTGCCTGGGACTCCGCAACTAATGAAAAACTGTTTTTT.

The chain employs TRBV6-2 or TRBV6-3 and TRBJ1-2, with a possible D match to TRBD1 (6 bases). The CDR3 loop spans 15 amino acids. Per the germline V gene, CDR1 is MNHEY and CDR2 is SVGEGT. V dropped 2 bases and J dropped 7 bases, with 17 bases sitting between them. CDR3 coding DNA: TGTGCCAGCAGTTACGGTAGTTGGACAGAAATTGGCTACACCTTC. This codes for CASSYGSWTEIGYTF.

This chain links TRBV4-3 with TRBJ1-1, with 9 bases identical to TRBD1. The trim removed 0 bases at V and 1 base at J, leaving 18 bases unmatched. Germline CDR1 and CDR2: LGHNA and YSLEER. This CDR3 comprises 21 residues. The CDR3 DNA follows: TGCGCCAGCAGCCAAGATTTTCTATTGGGACAGGGAGTTTTTCGGAACACTGAAGCTTTCTTT. It translates to CASSQDFLLGQGVFRNTEAFF.

This chain links TRBV11-2 with TRBJ1-4, with 8 bases identical to TRBD1. The V segment lost 7 bases and the J segment 8 bases; nucleotides outside the gene matches: 12. The CDR3 covers 15 residues. CDR1 is SGHAT and CDR2 is FQNNGV in the germline V gene. Here the CDR3 reads CASNYNQGAGEKLFF. The DNA for the CDR3 is TGTGCCAGCAACTACAATCAGGGGGCAGGGGAAAAACTGTTTTTT.

The chain uses TRBV7-9 and TRBJ1-6; maybe TRBD1 (6 bases). V gave up 5 bases and J gave up 2 bases, with 10 bases separating them. The CDR3 is 15 residues long. Per germline, CDR1 SEHNR and CDR2 FQNEAQ (reference sequence). The CDR3 DNA reads TGTGCCAGCAGCAGGGACACCGCCTATAATTCACCCCTCCACTTT. Translated, it gives CASSRDTAYNSPLHF.

The CDR3 is CASRTANYGYTF. The CDR3 nucleotides read TGTGCCAGCAGAACAGCTAACTATGGCTACACCTTC. V gene TRBV6-5 combines with J gene TRBJ1-2; D gene unclear. Trimming pared 6 bases from V and 0 bases from J, leaving 5 bases between. Looked up from germline, CDR1 is MNHEY and CDR2 is SVGAGI. The CDR3 is made up of 12 amino acids.

The chain joins TRBV14 to TRBJ2-7; 12 nucleotides line up with TRBD2. This CDR3 is 15 amino acids long. The V gene's germline CDR1 is SGHDN and CDR2 FVKESK. Trimming removed 5 bases from V and 6 bases from J; junction bases left unmatched: 8. CDR3 sequence: CASSKRLAGVGEQYF. In DNA, the CDR3 is TGTGCCAGCAGCAAAAGACTAGCGGGAGTGGGCGAGCAGTACTTC.

This chain connects TRBV7-8 to TRBJ1-6, with 7 bases lining up with TRBD1. The CDR3 length is 14 residues. The J segment lost 7 bases and the V segment lost 3 bases, leaving 3 bases of the junction unmatched. Looked up from germline, CDR1 is SGHVS and CDR2 is FQNEAQ. The CDR3 sequence is CASSFFRGNSPLHF. CDR3 nucleotide sequence: TGTGCCAGCAGCTTTTTCAGGGGGAATTCACCCCTCCACTTT.

The chain is built from TRBV2 and TRBJ2-2; TRBD2 aligns across 11 bases. The CDR3 runs to 14 residues. The V segment lost 6 bases and the J segment 6 bases; nucleotides outside the gene matches: 3. Germline values: CDR1 SNHLY, CDR2 FYNNEI. The CDR3 nucleotides read TGTGCCAGCAGGGAACTAGCGGGAGCCGGGGAGCTGTTTTTT. It is translated as CASRELAGAGELFF.

The chain employs TRBV6-6 and TRBJ2-7, with TRBD1 matching 7 bases. Germline V gene lookup returns CDR1 MNHNY and CDR2 SVGAGI (reference sequence). The CDR3 runs 14 residues. After removal of 4 bases from V and 1 base from J, the junction contained 4 bases not matched to a gene. As DNA, the CDR3 is TGTGCCAGCAGTTCCGACAGGGCTTCCTACGAGCAGTACTTC. It translates to CASSSDRASYEQYF.

This clone occurred once. This chain connects TRBV9 to TRBJ2-1; 10 bases match TRBD1. Per the germline V gene, CDR1 is SGDLS and CDR2 is YYNGEE. The CDR3 has 17 amino acids. J was trimmed by 2 bases and V by 4 bases; bases with no gene match: 9. The CDR3 DNA is TGTGCCAGCAGCACCCGGACAGGGGGGATTACCTACAATGAGCAGTTCTTC. Translated, it gives CASSTRTGGITYNEQFF.

V is TRBV7-2 and J is TRBJ2-4; 8 positions agree with TRBD2. There are 15 residues in the CDR3. Germline V gives CDR1 SGHTA, CDR2 FQGNSA. V lost 3 bases and J lost 6; bases outside the gene matches: 7. In DNA form, the CDR3 reads TGTGCCAGCAGCTTGGCGAGCGGGAGAATAAACATTCAGTACTTC. Protein sequence: CASSLASGRINIQYF.

V gene TRBV5-4 combines with J gene TRBJ2-1, with 10 bases that match TRBD2. This CDR3 is built from 15 residues. V dropped 4 bases and J dropped 6; count of bases not matched to a gene: 7. Looked up from germline, CDR1 is SGHNT and CDR2 is YYREEE (reference sequence). This CDR3 reads CASSGSGGASNEQFF. CDR3 DNA sequence: TGTGCCAGCAGCGGGAGCGGGGGGGCATCCAATGAGCAGTTCTTC.

This chain connects TRBV30 to TRBJ1-2; TRBD1 matches at 9 bases. The CDR3 totals 16 residues. The V segment lost 5 bases and the J segment 2 bases; nucleotides outside the gene matches: 12. The germline V gene encodes CDR1 GTSNPN and CDR2 SVGIG (reference sequence). DNA for the CDR3: TGTGCCTGGCACGCCCCCTACAGGGGGCGAAACTATGGCTACACCTTC. Amino acids: CAWHAPYRGRNYGYTF.

The chain employs TRBV18 and TRBJ1-1; unclear D gene. Germline V CDR1 and CDR2: KGHSH, LQKENI. CDR3 length equals 14 residues. Trimming removed 3 bases at V and 4 bases at J, with 12 bases between. CDR3 loop: CASSPDAVPTEAFF. The CDR3 coding sequence is TGTGCCAGCTCACCCGACGCGGTTCCCACTGAAGCTTTCTTT.

The chain recombines TRBV7-3 with TRBJ2-3, with 12 bases fitting TRBD2. The CDR3 extends over 20 amino acids. The germline V gene has CDR1 SGHTA and CDR2 FQGTGA. Unmatched junction bases numbered 11, after V lost 1 base and J lost 0 bases. The CDR3 spells CASSLMPTGTSGSSTDTQYF. Written as DNA, the CDR3 is TGTGCCAGCAGCTTAATGCCAACCGGGACTAGCGGGTCTAGCACAGATACGCAGTATTTT.

Written as DNA, the CDR3 is TGCGCCAGCAGCCACGGACTAGGGGGAAGCACAGATACGCAGTATTTT. Translated: CASSHGLGGSTDTQYF. This chain links TRBV4-3 with TRBJ2-3; D might be TRBD2 (7 bases). V was cut by 3 bases and J by 0 bases, with 13 bases left in between. Germline loops: CDR1 LGHNA, CDR2 YSLEER. The CDR3 covers 16 residues.

J is TRBJ1-2 and V is TRBV7-9; tentatively, D is TRBD1 (5 bases). Trimming left V 1 base short and J 8 bases short, with 14 bases between. The CDR3 has 14 amino acids. Germline V gene data show CDR1 as SEHNR and CDR2 as FQNEAQ (reference sequence). The CDR3 loop reads CASSLDGQGRGYTF. For the CDR3, the DNA is TGTGCCAGCAGCTTAGATGGGCAGGGAAGAGGCTACACCTTC.

The rearrangement uses TRBV24-1 and TRBJ2-1, with TRBD2 matching over 8 bases. The CDR3 runs 16 residues. Germline CDR1 reads KGHDR; CDR2 reads SFDVKD. The J segment lost 1 base and the V segment lost 3 bases, leaving 4 bases of the junction unmatched. The CDR3 here is CATSDGSSGSYNEQFF. The CDR3, as DNA: TGTGCCACCAGTGATGGTTCTAGCGGGTCCTACAATGAGCAGTTCTTC.

This chain uses TRBV7-2 with TRBJ2-1; 12 bases are a match to TRBD2. The V gene's germline CDR1 is SGHTA and CDR2 FQGNSA. CDR3 length: 16 residues. Trimming removed 5 bases from V and 10 bases from J; junction bases left unmatched: 12. The DNA for the CDR3 is TGTGCCAGCAGCCGTCCCCCTAGCGGGAGGGTGGGGGAGCAGTTCTTC. It yields the protein CASSRPPSGRVGEQFF.

CDR3 nucleotides: TGTGCCTGGGCCCACGGGGGAGGTCTCTCCCTGTATGGCTACACCTTC. It translates to CAWAHGGGLSLYGYTF. The chain has TRBV30 and TRBJ1-2, with D perhaps TRBD1 (5 bases). CDR3 length: 16 amino acids. V lost 5 bases and J 5 bases, leaving 24 bases between the germline ends. From germline, CDR1 is GTSNPN and CDR2 SVGIG (reference sequence).

The chain recombines TRBV7-2 with TRBJ2-6; no clear D. V was cut by 11 bases and J by 0 bases, with 11 bases left in between. Germline values: CDR1 SGHTA, CDR2 FQGNSA. This CDR3 region has 14 residues. CDR3 in DNA: TGTGCCTGCGGCCAGAGCTCTGGGGCCAACGTCCTGACTTTC. Its translation is CACGQSSGANVLTF. Combining the CDR3 with reference TRBV7-2 and TRBJ2-6 gives the whole variable domain GAGVSQSPSNKVTEKGKDVELRCDPISGHTALYWYRQSLGQGLEFLIYFQGNSAPDKSGLPSDRFSAERTGGSVSTLTIQRTQQEDSAVYLCACGQSSGANVLTFGAGSRLTVL.

This chain joins TRBV5-5 and TRBJ2-6; perhaps TRBD1 as D (6 bases). Between the trimmed V and J ends, which lost 0 bases and 0 bases, there was a span of 10 bases. The CDR3 length is 17 residues. Germline V CDR1 and CDR2: SGHKS, YYEKEE (reference sequence). DNA of the CDR3: TGTGCCAGCAGCTTGGAGGGGGAGAGCTCTGGGGCCAACGTCCTGACTTTC. Protein sequence: CASSLEGESSGANVLTF.

This clone turned up a few times. The chain combines TRBV2 with TRBJ2-7; TRBD2 might be the D (6 bases). The V end was cut by 6 bases, the J end by 2 bases, with 11 bases between. The CDR3 extends over 13 amino acids. Per germline, CDR1 SNHLY and CDR2 FYNNEI. CDR3 amino acids: CASRRTTTYEQYF. The CDR3 DNA is TGTGCCAGCAGAAGGACTACAACCTACGAGCAGTACTTC.